This is a list of T cell receptor beta chains from one sample in a study of early T cells in non-severe SARS-CoV-2 infection. TCRdb passed the 5' RACE reads through MiXCR, listing each CDR3 protein once. The sample has 80,000 to 100,000 distinct CDR3 sequences, 13% to 15% seen once. The sample was whole blood. All receptors derive from an adult who was a healthcare worker with PCR-confirmed SARS-CoV-2 infection or an uninfected control (not recorded which). Each CDR3 is given with its conserved first and last residue. D genes are given only for firm matches. Some rows have no size entry. The others give once, few or many, or a class for an expanded clone.

CDR3 protein	CDR3 DNA	V gene	D gene	clone size	J gene
CASRASIPDTQYF	TGTGCCAGCAGGGCTAGTATCCCAGATACGCAGTATTTT	TRBV28	NA	few	TRBJ2-3
CASSLWDNIQYF	TGTGCCAGCAGCTTATGGGACAACATTCAGTACTTC	TRBV7-2	NA	NA	TRBJ2-4
CASSPTGALPGNTIYF	TGTGCCAGCTCACCTACAGGGGCGTTACCTGGAAACACCATATATTTT	TRBV18	TRBD1	many	TRBJ1-3
CATPRGSGDLTDTQYF	TGTGCCACCCCTAGGGGTAGCGGGGACCTCACAGATACGCAGTATTTT	TRBV12-3/TRBV12-4	TRBD2	few	TRBJ2-3
CASSLPSGNNEQFF	TGTGCCAGCAGTTTGCCTAGCGGGAACAATGAGCAGTTCTTC	TRBV12-3/TRBV12-4	TRBD2	many	TRBJ2-1
CASGRTGGARMNTEAFF	TGTGCTAGTGGTCGAACAGGGGGCGCCCGGATGAACACTGAAGCTTTCTTT	TRBV12-5	TRBD1	few	TRBJ1-1
CAWTSPQGTGGYTF	TGTGCCTGGACCTCTCCTCAGGGGACGGGAGGCTACACCTTC	TRBV30	NA	many	TRBJ1-2
CSADGGSYEQYF	TGCAGCGCTGACGGAGGTTCCTACGAGCAGTACTTC	TRBV29-1	NA	NA	TRBJ2-7
CASSPTGDYPYEQYF	TGCGCCAGCAGCCCGACAGGTGATTACCCCTACGAGCAGTACTTC	TRBV4-1	NA	many	TRBJ2-7
CASSQGRDSDTQYF	TGTGCCAGCAGCCAGGGGAGGGACAGCGATACGCAGTATTTT	TRBV3-1	NA	NA	TRBJ2-3
CASSLAGGGGFTDTQYF	TGTGCCAGCAGCTTAGCGGGAGGAGGGGGGTTCACAGATACGCAGTATTTT	TRBV7-6	NA	NA	TRBJ2-3
CASRVGQENTEAFF	TGTGCCAGCAGGGTCGGACAGGAGAACACTGAAGCTTTCTTT	TRBV28	TRBD1	NA	TRBJ1-1
CASSSGTTSTDTQYF	TGCGCCAGCAGCTCCGGGACAACTAGCACAGATACGCAGTATTTT	TRBV5-1	NA	few	TRBJ2-3
CASSLLDTQYF	TGTGCCAGCAGTCTCTTGGATACGCAGTATTTT	TRBV28	NA	many	TRBJ2-3
CASSPGRAASEQFF	TGTGCCAGCTCACCCGGGCGGGCTGCAAGTGAGCAGTTCTTC	TRBV18	NA	few	TRBJ2-1
CASSQTLSTGAYEQYF	TGTGCCAGCAGCCAAACCCTTTCGACGGGAGCCTACGAGCAGTACTTC	TRBV4-2	NA	NA	TRBJ2-7
CSATRGEPSYNSPLHF	TGCAGTGCTACCCGGGGTGAGCCCAGCTATAATTCACCCCTCCACTTT	TRBV20-1	NA	many	TRBJ1-6
CVTRTHYGYTF	TGCGTCACGAGGACACACTATGGCTACACCTTC	TRBV20-1	NA	NA	TRBJ1-2
CASSHYQPPVAFF	TGTGCCAGCAGCCATTATCAGCCTCCGGTAGCTTTCTTT	TRBV14	NA	NA	TRBJ1-1
CASSSPGEGSETQYF	TGTGCCAGCAGTTCCCCGGGGGAGGGTTCAGAGACCCAGTACTTC	TRBV28	TRBD2	few	TRBJ2-5
CASMGNTEAFF	TGTGCCAGCATGGGTAACACTGAAGCTTTCTTT	TRBV2	NA	few	TRBJ1-1
CASSWLGTIYNEQFF	TGTGCCAGCAGTTGGTTGGGGACCATCTACAATGAGCAGTTCTTC	TRBV12-3/TRBV12-4	NA	many	TRBJ2-1
CASKGQGTSTDTQYF	TGTGCCAGCAAAGGACAGGGGACTAGCACAGATACGCAGTATTTT	TRBV27	TRBD1	NA	TRBJ2-3
CSVDGGHEAFF	TGCAGCGTTGACGGGGGACATGAAGCTTTCTTT	TRBV29-1	NA	NA	TRBJ1-1
CASSPAGWADTQYF	TGTGCCAGCAGCCCGGCAGGGTGGGCCGATACGCAGTATTTT	TRBV5-6	NA	NA	TRBJ2-3
CASSFGGLSGNTIYF	TGTGCCAGCAGTTTCGGCGGACTCTCTGGAAACACCATATATTTT	TRBV28	NA	few	TRBJ1-3
CASSGGQAGNQPQHF	TGTGCCAGCAGTGGGGGACAGGCGGGGAATCAGCCCCAGCATTTT	TRBV2	TRBD1	NA	TRBJ1-5
CSVAPTGENIQYF	TGCAGCGTTGCTCCGACAGGGGAGAACATTCAGTACTTC	TRBV29-1	TRBD1	NA	TRBJ2-4
CASSTQGVGYGYTF	TGTGCCAGCAGTACACAGGGGGTCGGCTATGGCTACACCTTC	TRBV28	TRBD1	many	TRBJ1-2
CASSNETSAYSTDTQYF	TGTGCCAGCAGCAATGAAACTAGCGCCTATAGCACAGATACGCAGTATTTT	TRBV11-2	TRBD2	NA	TRBJ2-3
CASRQRGTGGKKAYEQYF	TGTGCCAGCAGACAAAGAGGGACAGGGGGCAAGAAGGCCTACGAGCAGTACTTC	TRBV11-2	TRBD1	few	TRBJ2-7
CASSSPGETWGDTEAFF	TGTGCCAGCAGCTCCCCAGGGGAAACGTGGGGTGACACTGAAGCTTTCTTT	TRBV5-6	NA	few	TRBJ1-1
CSVGTGEETQYF	TGCAGCGTTGGGACAGGGGAAGAGACCCAGTACTTC	TRBV29-1	TRBD1	few	TRBJ2-5
CASSARQGADTGELFF	TGTGCCAGCAGCGCAAGACAGGGGGCGGACACCGGGGAGCTGTTTTTT	TRBV7-8	TRBD1	few	TRBJ2-2
CASSLSGGGYEQYF	TGTGCCAGTAGTCTGTCGGGGGGAGGCTACGAGCAGTACTTC	TRBV19	TRBD2	few	TRBJ2-7
CSVEGRRVTDTQYF	TGCAGCGTTGAAGGCCGCAGGGTCACAGATACGCAGTATTTT	TRBV29-1	NA	NA	TRBJ2-3
CASSQDSSNPHNEQFF	TGTGCCAGCAGTCAAGACTCTAGTAACCCTCACAATGAGCAGTTCTTC	TRBV28	NA	many	TRBJ2-1
CSVEDRKNIQYF	TGCAGCGTTGAGGACAGGAAAAACATTCAGTACTTC	TRBV29-1	TRBD1	NA	TRBJ2-4
CASGLFGSGEKLFF	TGTGCCAGCGGCCTTTTTGGGAGCGGTGAAAAACTGTTTTTT	TRBV11-2	NA	few	TRBJ1-4
CASSLPGGQVVETQYF	TGTGCCAGCTCTCTACCCGGGGGGCAGGTGGTAGAGACCCAGTACTTC	TRBV7-6	NA	many	TRBJ2-5
CASSYSPSGNEQFF	TGTGCCAGCAGTTACTCACCGAGTGGGAATGAGCAGTTCTTC	TRBV6-6	NA	NA	TRBJ2-1